Listed below are T cell receptor beta chains from one sample, sequenced in a study of T cell responses to AZD1222 COVID-19 vaccine. Sequenced by immunoSEQ multiplex PCR; TCRdb stores in-frame clones only, minus some. The sample includes some 150,000 clones, just over 90% of them seen just once. The sequences come from peripheral blood, collected on day 0 of MenACWY control vaccination. All receptors come from an adult in good health. CDR3s include the opening cysteine and the closing phenylalanine or tryptophan. The D gene is left open where the match is weak.

-,TRBJ2-1,16,TRBV6-1,CASSEALSRGLNEQFF,TGTGCCAGCAGTGAAGCGTTATCCAGGGGTTTGAATGAGCAGTTCTTC
-,TRBJ2-1,11,TRBV29-1,CSGPEDNEQFF,TGCAGCGGCCCTGAGGACAATGAGCAGTTCTTC
TRBD2,TRBJ2-1,22,TRBV23-1,CASSHKARPAFGSGRNGNEQFF,TGCGCCAGCAGTCATAAAGCCCGCCCGGCCTTCGGTAGCGGGAGAAATGGCAATGAGCAGTTCTTC
TRBD1,TRBJ1-5,16,TRBV6-5,CASSYSDRGWNQPQHF,TGTGCCAGCAGTTACTCCGACAGGGGGTGGAATCAGCCCCAGCATTTT
TRBD1,TRBJ1-2,12,TRBV4-3,CASSGTDYGYTF,TGCGCCAGCAGTGGGACAGACTATGGCTACACCTTC
-,TRBJ1-5,13,TRBV6-2/TRBV6-3,CASSPAGGQPQHF,TGTGCCAGCAGCCCAGCGGGGGGGCAGCCCCAGCATTTT
-,TRBJ1-2,11,TRBV7-2,CASSLTYGYTF,TGTGCCAGCAGCTTAACGTATGGCTACACCTTC
-,TRBJ1-1,13,TRBV12-3/TRBV12-4,CASSFFKDTEAFF,TGTGCCAGCAGTTTTTTTAAGGACACTGAAGCTTTCTTT
TRBD1,TRBJ2-1,16,TRBV4-1,CASSQDDRGPYNEQFF,TGCGCCAGCAGCCAAGATGACAGGGGGCCCTACAATGAGCAGTTCTTC
-,TRBJ2-2,15,TRBV9,CASSQGGLNTGELFF,TGTGCCAGCAGCCAGGGGGGGCTAAACACCGGGGAGCTGTTTTTT
-,TRBJ2-4,15,TRBV5-5,CASDTGILAKNIQYF,TGTGCCAGTGACACAGGGATCTTAGCCAAAAACATTCAGTACTTC
TRBD1,TRBJ2-7,12,TRBV7-9,CASSRTGDEQYF,TGTGCCAGCAGCCGAACAGGGGATGAGCAGTACTTC
-,TRBJ1-2,12,TRBV4-1,CASSQGGTGYTF,TGCGCCAGCAGCCAAGGTGGGACGGGCTACACCTTC
-,TRBJ1-6,13,TRBV2,CASSVKEHSPLHF,TGTGCCAGCAGTGTAAAGGAGCATTCACCCCTCCACTTT
-,TRBJ2-1,15,TRBV24-1,CATSDPAKAVGEQFF,TGTGCCACCAGTGATCCCGCGAAGGCGGTCGGTGAGCAGTTCTTC
TRBD1,TRBJ2-3,17,TRBV7-2,CASSLRGPGQGPNTQYF,TGTGCCAGCAGCTTAAGGGGGCCGGGACAGGGTCCTAATACGCAGTATTTT